This entry features one T cell receptor (beta chain) sequence. Its antigen is as yet unknown. These data belong to a study of siplizumab effects on memory and regulatory T cells. Study-wide points: Proliferating Tregs' suppressive function in siplizumab cultures went unconfirmed.

Measured with immunoSEQ multiplex PCR; TCRdb has only the in-frame clones, and not every one. Of about 100,000 clones detected, 91% appear once; the ten largest clones hold 0.15%. The CDR3 sequence is 11 residues long. Germline CDR1 is SQVTM and CDR2 is ANQGSEA. With 6 bases removed from V and 4 bases from J, the gap between germline ends came to 9 bases. This chain connects TRBV29-1 to TRBJ1-2; D is uncertain. Sequenced: CD4+ T cells sorted from blood. This clonotype was sampled from a human donor in good health. CDR3 protein: CSVAVSYGYTF. CDR3 nucleotides: TGCAGCGTGGCCGTGTCCTATGGCTACACCTTC.